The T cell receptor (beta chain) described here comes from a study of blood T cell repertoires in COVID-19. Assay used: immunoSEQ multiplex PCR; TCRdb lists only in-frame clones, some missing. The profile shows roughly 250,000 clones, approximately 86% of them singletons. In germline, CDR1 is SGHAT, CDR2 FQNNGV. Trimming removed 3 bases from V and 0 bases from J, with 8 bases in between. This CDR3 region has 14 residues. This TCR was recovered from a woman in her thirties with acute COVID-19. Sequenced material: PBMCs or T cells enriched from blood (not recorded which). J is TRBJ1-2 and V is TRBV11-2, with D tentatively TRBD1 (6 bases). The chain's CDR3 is CASSLDRANYGYTF. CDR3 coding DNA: TGTGCCAGCAGCTTGGACAGAGCTAACTATGGCTACACCTTC.